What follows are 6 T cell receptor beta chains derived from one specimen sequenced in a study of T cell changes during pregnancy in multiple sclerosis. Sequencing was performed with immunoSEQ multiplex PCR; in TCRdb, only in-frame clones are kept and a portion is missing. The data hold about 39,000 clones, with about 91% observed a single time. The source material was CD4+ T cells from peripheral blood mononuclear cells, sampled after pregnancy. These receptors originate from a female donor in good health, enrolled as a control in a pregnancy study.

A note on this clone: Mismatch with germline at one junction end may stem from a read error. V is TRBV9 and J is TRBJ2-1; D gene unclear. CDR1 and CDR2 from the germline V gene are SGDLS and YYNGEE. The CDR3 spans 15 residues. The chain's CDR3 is CASSVDFPSYNEQFF. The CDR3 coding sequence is TGTGCCAGCAGTGTAGACTTCCCCTCCTACAATGAGCAGTTCTTC.

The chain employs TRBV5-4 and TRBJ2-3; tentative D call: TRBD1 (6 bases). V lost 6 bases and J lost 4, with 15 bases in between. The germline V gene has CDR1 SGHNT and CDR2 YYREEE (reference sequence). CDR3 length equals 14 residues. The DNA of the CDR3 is TGTGCCAGCAACGAACTAACAGGGTCAGATACGCAGTATTTT. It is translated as CASNELTGSDTQYF.

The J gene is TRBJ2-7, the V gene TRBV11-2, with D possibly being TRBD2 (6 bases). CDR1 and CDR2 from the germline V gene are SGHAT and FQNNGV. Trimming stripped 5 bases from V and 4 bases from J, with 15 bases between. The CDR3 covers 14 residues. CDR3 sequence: CASSLRRAIYEQYF. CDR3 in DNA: TGTGCCAGCAGCCTGAGGAGGGCCATTTACGAGCAGTACTTC. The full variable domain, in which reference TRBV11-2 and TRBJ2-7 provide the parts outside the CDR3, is EAGVAQSPRYKIIEKRQSVAFWCNPISGHATLYWYQQILGQGPKLLIQFQNNGVVDDSQLPKDRFSAERLKGVDSTLKIQPAKLEDSAVYLCASSLRRAIYEQYFGPGTRLTVT.

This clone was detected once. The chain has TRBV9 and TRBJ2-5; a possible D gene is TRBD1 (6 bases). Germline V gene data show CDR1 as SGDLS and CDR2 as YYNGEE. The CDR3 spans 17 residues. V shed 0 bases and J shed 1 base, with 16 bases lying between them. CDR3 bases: TGTGCCAGCAGCGTAGGACCTCTAAGGGGGACCCAAGAGACCCAGTACTTC. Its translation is CASSVGPLRGTQETQYF.

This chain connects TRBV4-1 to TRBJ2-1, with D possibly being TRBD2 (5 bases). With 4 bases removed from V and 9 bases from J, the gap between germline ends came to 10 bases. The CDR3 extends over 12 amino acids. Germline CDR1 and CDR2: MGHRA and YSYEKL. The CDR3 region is CASSPPRGEQFF. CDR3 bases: TGCGCCAGCAGCCCTCCCCGGGGTGAGCAGTTCTTC.

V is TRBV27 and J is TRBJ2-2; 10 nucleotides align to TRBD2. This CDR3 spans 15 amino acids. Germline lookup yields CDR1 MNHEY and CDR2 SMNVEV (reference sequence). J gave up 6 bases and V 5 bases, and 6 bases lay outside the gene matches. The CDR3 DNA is TGTGCCAGCAGTCCTCTAGCGGGAGCGTCCGGGGAGCTGTTTTTT. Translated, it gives CASSPLAGASGELFF.